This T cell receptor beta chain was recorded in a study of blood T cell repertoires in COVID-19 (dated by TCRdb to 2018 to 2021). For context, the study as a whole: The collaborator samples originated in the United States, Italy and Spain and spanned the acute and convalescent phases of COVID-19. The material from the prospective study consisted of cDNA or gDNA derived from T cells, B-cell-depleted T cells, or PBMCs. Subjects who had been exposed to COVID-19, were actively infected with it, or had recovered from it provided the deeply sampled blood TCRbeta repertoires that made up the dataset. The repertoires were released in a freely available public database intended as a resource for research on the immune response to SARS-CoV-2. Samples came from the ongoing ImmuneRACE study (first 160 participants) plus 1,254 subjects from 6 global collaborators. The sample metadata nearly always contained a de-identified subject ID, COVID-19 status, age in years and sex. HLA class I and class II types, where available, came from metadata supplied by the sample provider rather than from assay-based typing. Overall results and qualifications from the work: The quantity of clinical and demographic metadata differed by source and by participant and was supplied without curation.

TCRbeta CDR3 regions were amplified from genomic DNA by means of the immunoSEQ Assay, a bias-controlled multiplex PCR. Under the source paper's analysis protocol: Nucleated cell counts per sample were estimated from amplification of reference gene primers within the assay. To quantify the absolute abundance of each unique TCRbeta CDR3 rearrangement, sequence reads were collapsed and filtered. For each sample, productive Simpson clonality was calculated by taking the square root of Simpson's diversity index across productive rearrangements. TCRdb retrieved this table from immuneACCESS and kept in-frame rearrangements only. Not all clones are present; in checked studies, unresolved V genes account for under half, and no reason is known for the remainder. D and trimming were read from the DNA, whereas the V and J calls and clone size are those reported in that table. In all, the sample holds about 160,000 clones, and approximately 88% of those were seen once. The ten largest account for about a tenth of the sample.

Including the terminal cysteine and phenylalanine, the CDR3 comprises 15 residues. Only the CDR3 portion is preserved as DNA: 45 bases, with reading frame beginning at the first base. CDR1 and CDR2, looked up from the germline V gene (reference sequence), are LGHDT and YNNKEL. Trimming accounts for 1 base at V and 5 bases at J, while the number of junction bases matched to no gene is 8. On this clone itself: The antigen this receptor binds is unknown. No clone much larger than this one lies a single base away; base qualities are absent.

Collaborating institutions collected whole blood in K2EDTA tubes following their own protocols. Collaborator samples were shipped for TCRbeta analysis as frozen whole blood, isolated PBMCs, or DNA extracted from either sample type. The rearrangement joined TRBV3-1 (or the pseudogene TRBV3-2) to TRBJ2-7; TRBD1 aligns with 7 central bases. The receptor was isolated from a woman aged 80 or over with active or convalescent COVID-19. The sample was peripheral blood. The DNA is TGTGCCAGCAGCCAAGGCCAGGACAGGATCCACGAGCAGTACTTC. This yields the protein CASSQGQDRIHEQYF.